This TCR beta chain was identified during a study of blood T cell repertoires in COVID-19. The wider study: Sample material is recorded as cDNA or gDNA derived from T cells, B-cell-depleted T cells, or PBMCs.

Generated by immunoSEQ multiplex PCR, the TCRdb table keeps only in-frame clones and is missing some. Here the sample spans around 110,000 clones, 84% being singletons. The sequence came from an older woman with acute or convalescent COVID-19. The specimen was peripheral blood.

The CDR3 DNA reads TGCGCCAGCAGCCTATGGACAGGGAGAACTAGCACAGATACGCAGTATTTT. Translated, it gives CASSLWTGRTSTDTQYF. The chain combines TRBV5-1 with TRBJ2-3; 8 bases map to TRBD1. Per the germline V gene, CDR1 is SGHRS and CDR2 is YFSETQ. The junction had 10 bases not matched to a gene; V was cut back by 4 bases and J by 0 bases. This CDR3 contains 17 residues.